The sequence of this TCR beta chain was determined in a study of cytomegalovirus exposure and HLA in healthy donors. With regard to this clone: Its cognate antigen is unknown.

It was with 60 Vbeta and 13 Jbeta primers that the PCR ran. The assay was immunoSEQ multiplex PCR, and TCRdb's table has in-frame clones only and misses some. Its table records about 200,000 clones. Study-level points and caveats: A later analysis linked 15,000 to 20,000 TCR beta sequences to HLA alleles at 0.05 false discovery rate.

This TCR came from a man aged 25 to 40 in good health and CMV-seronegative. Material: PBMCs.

CDR3 nucleotides: TGTGCCAGCAGCCTAAACTACAGGGCACTCCAAGAGACCCAGTACTTC. Encoded protein: CASSLNYRALQETQYF. The genes are TRBV11-2 and TRBJ2-5; D is possibly TRBD1 (6 bases). CDR3 length: 16 residues. V was shortened by 5 bases and J by 1 base, with 17 bases between the two germline ends. Germline-derived CDR1 and CDR2 are SGHAT and FQNNGV.